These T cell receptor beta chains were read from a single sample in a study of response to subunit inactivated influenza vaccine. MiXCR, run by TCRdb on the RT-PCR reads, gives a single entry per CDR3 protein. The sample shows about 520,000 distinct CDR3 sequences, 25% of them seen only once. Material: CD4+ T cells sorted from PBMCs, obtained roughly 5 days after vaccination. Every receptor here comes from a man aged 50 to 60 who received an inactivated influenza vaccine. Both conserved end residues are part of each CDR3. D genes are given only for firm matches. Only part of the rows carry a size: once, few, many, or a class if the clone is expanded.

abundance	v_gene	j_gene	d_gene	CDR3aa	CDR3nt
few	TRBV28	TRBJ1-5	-	CASRVGSAHQPQHF	TGTGCCAGTCGGGTGGGCAGCGCCCATCAGCCCCAGCATTTT
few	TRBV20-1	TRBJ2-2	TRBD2	CSAESGGGNTGELFF	TGCAGTGCTGAAAGCGGGGGGGGGAACACCGGGGAGCTGTTTTTT
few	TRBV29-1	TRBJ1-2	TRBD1	CSVGRGTGVYGYTF	TGCAGCGTCGGAAGGGGGACAGGGGTCTATGGCTACACCTTC
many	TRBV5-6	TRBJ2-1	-	CASSPRLDNEQFF	TGTGCCAGCAGCCCCCGGTTGGACAATGAGCAGTTCTTC
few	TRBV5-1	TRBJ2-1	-	CASSLAARNLYNEQFF	TGCGCCAGCAGCTTGGCGGCGCGGAACCTTTACAATGAGCAGTTCTTC
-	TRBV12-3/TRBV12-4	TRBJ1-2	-	CASSLNTGFGYTF	TGTGCCAGCAGTCTAAATACAGGGTTCGGCTACACCTTC
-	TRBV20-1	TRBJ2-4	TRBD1	CSAAGTGGGWNIQYF	TGCAGTGCTGCCGGGACAGGGGGCGGGTGGAACATTCAGTACTTC
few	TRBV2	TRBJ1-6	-	CASSVGGSYNSPLHF	TGTGCCAGCAGTGTCGGGGGGTCCTATAATTCACCCCTCCACTTT
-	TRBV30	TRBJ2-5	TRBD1	CAWSVQGAHTQYF	TGTGCCTGGAGTGTACAGGGGGCGCACACCCAGTACTTC
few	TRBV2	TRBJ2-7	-	CASRFKETTYEQYF	TGTGCCAGCAGGTTTAAGGAGACAACCTACGAGCAGTACTTC
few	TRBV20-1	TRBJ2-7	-	CSATRAVSYEQYF	TGCAGTGCTACTCGGGCGGTCTCCTACGAGCAGTACTTC
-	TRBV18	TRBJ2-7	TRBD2	CASSGTSGGAAYYEQYF	TGTGCCAGCTCTGGGACGAGCGGGGGGGCCGCTTACTACGAGCAGTACTTC
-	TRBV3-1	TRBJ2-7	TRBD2	CASSQSGRESGYEQYF	TGTGCCAGCAGCCAATCCGGGCGGGAGTCGGGCTACGAGCAGTACTTC
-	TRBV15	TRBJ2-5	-	CATSREGGLQETQYF	TGTGCCACCAGCAGAGAAGGCGGACTTCAAGAGACCCAGTACTTC
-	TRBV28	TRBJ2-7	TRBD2	CASSSPSGSYEQYF	TGTGCCAGCAGTTCCCCTAGCGGGAGCTACGAGCAGTACTTC
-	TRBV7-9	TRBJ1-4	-	CASGTLPHEKLFF	TGTGCCAGCGGTACCCTACCCCATGAAAAACTGTTTTTT
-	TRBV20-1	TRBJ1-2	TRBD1	CSAEDRDGYGYTF	TGCAGTGCAGAGGACAGGGATGGCTATGGCTACACCTTC
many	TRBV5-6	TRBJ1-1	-	CASSLGQYVPEAFF	TGTGCCAGCAGCTTGGGACAGTACGTCCCTGAAGCTTTCTTT
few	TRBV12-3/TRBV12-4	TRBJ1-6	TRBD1	CASSLGTGSKGSPLHF	TGTGCCAGCAGTTTGGGGACAGGCTCGAAAGGTTCACCCCTCCACTTT
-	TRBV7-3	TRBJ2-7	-	CASSFSRESEQYF	TGTGCCAGCAGCTTCTCGCGGGAATCCGAGCAGTACTTC
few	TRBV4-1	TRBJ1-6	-	CASSQGSQGSTPLHF	TGCGCCAGCAGCCAAGGGTCTCAGGGTTCTACACCCCTCCACTTT
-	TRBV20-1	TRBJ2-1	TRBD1	CSASFRDRAFTFF	TGCAGTGCTTCCTTCCGCGACAGGGCTTTCACGTTCTTC
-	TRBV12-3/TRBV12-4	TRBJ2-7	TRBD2	CASRDASGGAYEQYF	TGTGCCAGCAGAGACGCTAGCGGGGGGGCCTACGAGCAGTACTTC
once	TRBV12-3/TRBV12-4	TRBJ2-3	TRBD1	CASSPLRGRTDTQYF	TGTGCCAGCAGTCCCCTTAGGGGGCGGACAGATACGCAGTATTTT
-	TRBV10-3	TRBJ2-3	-	CAISEGGLDTQYF	TGTGCCATCAGTGAAGGAGGGTTAGATACGCAGTATTTT
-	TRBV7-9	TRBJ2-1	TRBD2	CASSREGGASGNEQFF	TGTGCCAGCAGCCGGGAGGGGGGAGCTTCTGGCAATGAGCAGTTCTTC
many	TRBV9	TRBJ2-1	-	CASSAAGPSYNEQFF	TGTGCCAGCAGCGCGGCGGGACCATCCTACAATGAGCAGTTCTTC
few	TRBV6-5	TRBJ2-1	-	CASSSGGLGYNEQFF	TGTGCCAGCAGTTCCGGGGGCCTTGGGTACAATGAGCAGTTCTTC
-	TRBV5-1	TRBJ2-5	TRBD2	CASRRTRFPIQETQYF	TGCGCCAGCAGAAGGACTAGATTCCCCATCCAAGAGACCCAGTACTTC
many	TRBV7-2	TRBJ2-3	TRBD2	CASSFTSGSTGDTQYF	TGTGCCAGCAGCTTTACTAGCGGGAGTACGGGAGATACGCAGTATTTT
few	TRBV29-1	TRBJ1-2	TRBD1	CSSPGTGGGGYTF	TGCAGCTCGCCCGGGACAGGGGGTGGAGGCTACACCTTC
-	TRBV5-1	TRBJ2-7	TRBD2	CASSLVGTGTSGSRSYEQYF	TGCGCCAGCAGCTTGGTAGGTACGGGGACTAGCGGGAGTAGATCCTACGAGCAGTACTTC
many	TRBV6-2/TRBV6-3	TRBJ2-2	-	CASSYEEHHTGELFF	TGTGCCAGCAGTTACGAAGAACACCACACCGGGGAGCTGTTTTTT
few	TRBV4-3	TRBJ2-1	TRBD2	CASSQVWTSGRAPYNEQFF	TGCGCCAGCAGCCAAGTCTGGACTAGCGGGAGGGCCCCTTACAATGAGCAGTTCTTC
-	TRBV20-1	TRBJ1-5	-	CSARPGLSNQPQHF	TGCAGTGCCCGACCAGGTCTTAGCAATCAGCCCCAGCATTTT
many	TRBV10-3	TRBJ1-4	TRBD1	CAISEDRDREKLFF	TGTGCCATCAGTGAGGACAGGGACCGTGAAAAACTGTTTTTT
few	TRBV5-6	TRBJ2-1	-	CASSLAGLARTYNEQFF	TGTGCCAGCAGCTTGGCGGGGCTAGCGCGGACCTACAATGAGCAGTTCTTC
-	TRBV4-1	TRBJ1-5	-	CASSRVEDQPQHF	TGCGCCAGCAGCCGGGTCGAGGATCAGCCCCAGCATTTT
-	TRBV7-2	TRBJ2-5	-	CASSSGTHQTQYF	TGTGCCAGCAGCTCAGGGACACATCAGACCCAGTACTTC
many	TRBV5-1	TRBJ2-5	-	CASSLGRGQETQYF	TGTGCCAGCAGCTTAGGCAGGGGCCAAGAGACCCAGTACTTC
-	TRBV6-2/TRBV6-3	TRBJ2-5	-	CASSPIGRQETQYF	TGTGCCAGCAGTCCGATAGGTCGGCAAGAGACCCAGTACTTC
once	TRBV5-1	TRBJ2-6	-	CASSLLDSSGANVLTF	TGCGCCAGCAGCTTACTCGACAGCTCTGGGGCCAACGTCCTGACTTTC
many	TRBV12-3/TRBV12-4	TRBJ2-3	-	CASSLVGNTQYF	TGTGCCAGCAGTTTGGTTGGGAATACGCAGTATTTT
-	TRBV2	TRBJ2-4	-	CASEKEQLQTKNIQYF	TGTGCCAGTGAGAAGGAACAGCTCCAGACCAAAAACATTCAGTACTTC
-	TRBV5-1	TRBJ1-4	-	CASSLTGNINEKLFF	TGCGCCAGCAGCTTAACAGGGAATATTAATGAAAAACTGTTTTTT
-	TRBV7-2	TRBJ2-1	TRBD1	CASSGGTGLRLDEQFF	TGTGCCAGCAGCGGGGGGACAGGGTTAAGGTTAGATGAGCAGTTCTTC
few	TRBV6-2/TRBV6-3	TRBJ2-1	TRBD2	CGSGISYNEQFF	TGTGGTAGCGGGATCTCCTACAATGAGCAGTTCTTC
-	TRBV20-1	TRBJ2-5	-	CSASQYHQETQYF	TGCAGTGCTAGTCAGTACCACCAAGAGACCCAGTACTTC
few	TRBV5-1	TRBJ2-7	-	CASSLNMAAYEQYF	TGCGCCAGCAGTCTTAACATGGCAGCCTACGAGCAGTACTTC
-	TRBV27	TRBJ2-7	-	CASSSGIRGYEQYF	TGTGCCAGCAGTTCAGGGATCCGAGGGTACGAGCAGTACTTC
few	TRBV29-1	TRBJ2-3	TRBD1	CSVERQGAPDTQYF	TGCAGCGTTGAGCGGCAGGGGGCCCCAGATACGCAGTATTTT
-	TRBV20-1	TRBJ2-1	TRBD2	CSARVREGTYNEQFF	TGCAGTGCTAGAGTTCGGGAGGGCACCTACAATGAGCAGTTCTTC
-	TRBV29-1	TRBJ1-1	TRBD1	CSAQGAQGGLEAFF	TGCAGCGCCCAAGGCGCACAGGGGGGACTTGAAGCTTTCTTT
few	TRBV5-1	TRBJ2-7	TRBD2	CASSGTSVPYEQYF	TGCGCCAGCAGCGGTACTAGCGTCCCCTACGAGCAGTACTTC